This T cell receptor beta chain originates from a study of T cell responses to AZD1222 COVID-19 vaccine. Study results and caveats: White British ancestry dominated among donors, who included more females, and clonal diversity was possibly underestimated. Spike-spanning, vaccine-associated CD4 TCRs were dominant at 160-218 and 743-854. Repertoires were obtained solely post-peak T cell response.

The V and J ends lost 6 bases and 6 bases respectively, with 15 bases between them. The germline CDR1 and CDR2 sequences are MDHEN and SYDVKM. The CDR3 covers 14 residues. A word on this clone: The antigen is undetermined.

Sequencing used immunoSEQ multiplex PCR; TCRdb keeps in-frame clones, though not all of them. The sample carries roughly 180,000 clones, 80% to 90% recorded once. The input for sequencing was peripheral blood, taken on day 0 of MenACWY control vaccination. This chain uses TRBV28 with TRBJ1-5; no reliable D call. This TCR was recovered from an adult in good health. CDR3 DNA sequence: TGTGCCAGCAGGGTAGGTAATAGAGCTCAGCCCCAGCATTTT. This gives the protein CASRVGNRAQPQHF.